This T cell receptor beta chain was sequenced during a study of early T cells in non-severe SARS-CoV-2 infection. MiXCR, applied by TCRdb to the 5' RACE reads, yields one record per CDR3 protein. The sample lists about 50,000 distinct CDR3 sequences, more than 5.5% occurring once. Trimming cost V 6 bases and J 3 bases, with 5 bases left between them. There are 12 residues in the CDR3. The receptor was derived from an adult who was a healthcare worker with PCR-confirmed SARS-CoV-2 infection or an uninfected control (not recorded which). The sequenced sample was whole blood, obtained at baseline. The genes are TRBV12-3 or TRBV12-4 and TRBJ2-2; D is unresolved. The CDR3 region has the DNA TGTGCCAGCAGACTCTACACCGGGGAGCTGTTTTTT. This sequence encodes CASRLYTGELFF.